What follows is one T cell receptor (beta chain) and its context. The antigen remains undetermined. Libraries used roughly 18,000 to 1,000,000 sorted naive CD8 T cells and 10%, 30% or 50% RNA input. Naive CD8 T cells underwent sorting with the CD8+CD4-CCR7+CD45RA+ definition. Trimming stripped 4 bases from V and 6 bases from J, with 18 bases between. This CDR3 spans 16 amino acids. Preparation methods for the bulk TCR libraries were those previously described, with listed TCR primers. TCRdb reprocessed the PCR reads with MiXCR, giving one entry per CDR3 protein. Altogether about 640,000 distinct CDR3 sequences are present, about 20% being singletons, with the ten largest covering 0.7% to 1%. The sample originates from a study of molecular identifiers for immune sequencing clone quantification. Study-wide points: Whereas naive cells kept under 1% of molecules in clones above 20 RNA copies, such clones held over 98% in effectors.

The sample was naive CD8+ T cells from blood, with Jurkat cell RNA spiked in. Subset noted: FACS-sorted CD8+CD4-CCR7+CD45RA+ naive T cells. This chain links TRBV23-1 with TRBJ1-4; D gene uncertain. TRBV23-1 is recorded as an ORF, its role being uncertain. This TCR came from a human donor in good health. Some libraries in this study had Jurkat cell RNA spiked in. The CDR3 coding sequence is TGCGCCAGCAGTCTTCCTCCTGGAGGGTCCCATGAAAAACTGTTTTTT. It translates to CASSLPPGGSHEKLFF.